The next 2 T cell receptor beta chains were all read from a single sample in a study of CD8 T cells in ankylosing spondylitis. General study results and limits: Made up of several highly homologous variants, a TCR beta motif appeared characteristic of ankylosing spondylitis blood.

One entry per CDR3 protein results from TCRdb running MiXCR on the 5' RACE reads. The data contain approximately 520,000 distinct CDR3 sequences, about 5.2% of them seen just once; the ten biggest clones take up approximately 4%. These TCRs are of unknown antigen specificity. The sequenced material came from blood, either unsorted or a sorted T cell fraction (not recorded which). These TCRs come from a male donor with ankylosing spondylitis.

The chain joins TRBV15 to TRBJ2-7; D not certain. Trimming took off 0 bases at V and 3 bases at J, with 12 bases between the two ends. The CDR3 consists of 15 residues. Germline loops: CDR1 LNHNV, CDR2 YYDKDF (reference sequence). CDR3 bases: TGTGCCACCAGCAGAGACAGGCGACTGGGCTACGAGCAGTACTTC. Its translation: CATSRDRRLGYEQYF.

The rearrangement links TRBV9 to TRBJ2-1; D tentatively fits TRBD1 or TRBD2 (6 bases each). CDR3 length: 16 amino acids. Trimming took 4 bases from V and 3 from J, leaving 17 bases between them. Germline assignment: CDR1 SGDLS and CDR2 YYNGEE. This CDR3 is CASSPGGGLSYNEQFF. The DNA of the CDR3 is TGTGCCAGCAGCCCAGGAGGGGGGCTAAGCTACAATGAGCAGTTCTTC.